This TCR beta chain was found in a study of CD8 T cells in ankylosing spondylitis. Germline values: CDR1 KGHDR, CDR2 SFDVKD. V lost 4 bases to trimming and J lost 4 bases, with 4 bases between them. The length of the CDR3 is 11 residues. The TCR beta libraries were generated through quantitative 5'-RACE incorporating molecular barcodes. TCRdb ran MiXCR on the 5' RACE reads and lists one entry per CDR3 protein. The sample includes 230,000 or so distinct CDR3 sequences, more than 20% of them seen just once. The sample comprised blood, either unsorted or a sorted T cell fraction (not recorded which). The V call is TRBV24-1, the J call TRBJ2-7, with no clear D. This receptor was obtained from a male donor with ankylosing spondylitis or in good health (not recorded which). CDR3 DNA: TGTGCCACCAGTGACTATTACGAGCAGTACTTC. Its protein product is CATSDYYEQYF.